This T cell receptor beta chain was found in a study of blood T cells in healthy people across ages. This clonotype came up many times. The antigen remains undetermined. The CDR3 has 14 residues. The germline CDR1 and CDR2 sequences are SGHTA and FQGNSA. V lost 2 bases, J lost 4 bases, and 4 bases stayed unmatched. Study observations and caveats: Diversity estimated from one million T cells was considered an underestimate.

Drawing of peripheral blood yielded ten milliliters from each donor. Primers used in a second PCR of roughly 7 to 11 cycles were a sample-barcoded 5' primer and a J-beta primer mix. TCRdb reanalysed the 5' RACE reads using MiXCR and keeps one entry per CDR3 protein. The data show 1.5 million to 2 million distinct CDR3 sequences, roughly 30% seen once. This TCR was sampled from a woman aged 30 to 39 in good health. What was sequenced was blood. V usage is TRBV7-2 and J usage is TRBJ2-5; 7 nucleotides agree with TRBD2. CDR3 sequence reads: CASSLNGRTETQYF. The CDR3 nucleotides read TGTGCCAGCAGCTTAAACGGGAGGACAGAGACCCAGTACTTC. The whole variable domain, filled in from reference TRBV7-2 and TRBJ2-5, reads GAGVSQSPSNKVTEKGKDVELRCDPISGHTALYWYRQSLGQGLEFLIYFQGNSAPDKSGLPSDRFSAERTGGSVSTLTIQRTQQEDSAVYLCASSLNGRTETQYFGPGTRLLVL.